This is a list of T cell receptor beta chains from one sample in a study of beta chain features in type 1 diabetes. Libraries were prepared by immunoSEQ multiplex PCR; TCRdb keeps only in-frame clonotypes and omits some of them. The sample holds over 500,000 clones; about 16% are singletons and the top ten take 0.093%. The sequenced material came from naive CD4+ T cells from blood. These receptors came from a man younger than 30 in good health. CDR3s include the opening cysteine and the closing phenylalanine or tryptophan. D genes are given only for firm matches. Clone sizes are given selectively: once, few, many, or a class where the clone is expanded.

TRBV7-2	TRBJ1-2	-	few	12	TGTGCCAGCAGCTTGGGGACTTATGGCTACACCTTC	CASSLGTYGYTF
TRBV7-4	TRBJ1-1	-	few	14	TGTGCCAGCACTCAGACCCACAGAAAAGTTGAGGCTTTCTTT	CASTQTHRKVEAFF
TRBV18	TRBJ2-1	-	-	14	TGTGCCAGCTCACCGGGCGGCTCCTACAATGAGCAGTTCTTC	CASSPGGSYNEQFF
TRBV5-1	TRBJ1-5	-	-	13	TGCGCCAGCAGCTTTCTTAGCAATCAGCCCCAGCATTTT	CASSFLSNQPQHF
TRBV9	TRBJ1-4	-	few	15	TGTGCCAGCAGCGTTACAGGATCCAAGAATGAAAAACTGTTTTTT	CASSVTGSKNEKLFF
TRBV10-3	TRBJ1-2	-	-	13	TGTGCCATCAGTGAGATACAGGGCCATGGCTACACCTTC	CAISEIQGHGYTF
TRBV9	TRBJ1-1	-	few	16	TGTGCCAGCAGCGTAGCTTCTCGGGGGTCGGGCACTGAAGCTTTCTTT	CASSVASRGSGTEAFF
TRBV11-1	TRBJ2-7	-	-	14	TGTGCCAGCAGCTTCCCGGGCAGGGCGAACGAGCAGTACTTC	CASSFPGRANEQYF
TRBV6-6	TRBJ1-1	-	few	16	TGTGCCAGCAGTTACTCTCGGACATCGCAGAACACTGAAGCTTTCTTT	CASSYSRTSQNTEAFF
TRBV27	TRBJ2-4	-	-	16	TGTGCCAGCAGTAACGGGCGACAGATAGCCAAAAACATTCAGTACTTC	CASSNGRQIAKNIQYF
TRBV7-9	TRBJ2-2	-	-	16	TGTGCCAGTCCCCGATGGTCGGGGAAAAACACCGGGGAGCTGTTTTTT	CASPRWSGKNTGELFF
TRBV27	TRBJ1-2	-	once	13	TGTGCCAGCAGTTTATCCCAGGGAGGGGGCTACACCTTC	CASSLSQGGGYTF
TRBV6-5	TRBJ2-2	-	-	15	TGTGCCAGCACCTTACTCCCGGTTAACACCGGGGAGCTGTTTTTT	CASTLLPVNTGELFF
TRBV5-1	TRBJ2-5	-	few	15	TGCGCCAGCAGCTTGATATCAGCAGGGCAAGAGACCCAGTACTTC	CASSLISAGQETQYF
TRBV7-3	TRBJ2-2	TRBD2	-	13	TGTGCCAGTAGCGGGAGCCGCACCGGGGAGCTGTTTTTT	CASSGSRTGELFF
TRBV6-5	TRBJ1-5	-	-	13	TGTGCCAGCAGTCCCCAGGGGTATCAGCCCCAGCATTTT	CASSPQGYQPQHF
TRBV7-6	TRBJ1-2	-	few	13	TGTGCCAGCAGCTTTCAGACCGACTATGGCTACACCTTC	CASSFQTDYGYTF
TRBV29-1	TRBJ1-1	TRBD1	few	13	TGCAGCGTTGGGGACAGAACGAACACTGAAGCTTTCTTT	CSVGDRTNTEAFF
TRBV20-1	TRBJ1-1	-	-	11	TGCAGTGCTAGCCGGGGGACTGAAGCTTTCTTT	CSASRGTEAFF
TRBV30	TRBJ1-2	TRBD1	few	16	TGTGCCTGGAGGGGACAGGGGCGTTCTACCCGAAATGGCTACACCTTC	CAWRGQGRSTRNGYTF
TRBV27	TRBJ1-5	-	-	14	TGTGCCAGCAGTTTGGACAGATTCAATCAGCCCCAGCATTTT	CASSLDRFNQPQHF
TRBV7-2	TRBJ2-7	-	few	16	TGTGCCAGCAGCTCCTTCCCGGGAGCGGCAGGCTACGAGCAGTACTTC	CASSSFPGAAGYEQYF
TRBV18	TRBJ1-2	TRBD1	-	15	TGTGCCAGCTCGCCGGACAGGGGGTTCGACTATGGCTACACCTTC	CASSPDRGFDYGYTF
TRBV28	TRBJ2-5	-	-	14	TGTGCCAGCACCCGCATAAGCCTACAAGAGACCCAGTACTTC	CASTRISLQETQYF
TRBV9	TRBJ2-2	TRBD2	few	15	TGTGCCAGCAGCGTAGACGGGAGGGTCACCGGGGAGCTGTTTTTT	CASSVDGRVTGELFF
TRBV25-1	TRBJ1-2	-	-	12	TGTGCCAGCAGTGGAGGTCCTTATGGCTACACCTTC	CASSGGPYGYTF
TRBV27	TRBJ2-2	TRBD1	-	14	TGTGCCAGCAAAGCTTACAGGGGCGACGGGGAGCTGTTTTTT	CASKAYRGDGELFF
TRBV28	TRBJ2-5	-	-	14	TGTGCCAGCAGTAGGACAGCAAAGGGGGAGACCCAGTACTTC	CASSRTAKGETQYF
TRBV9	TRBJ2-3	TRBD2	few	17	TGTGCCAGCAGCGTAGGACTAGCGGGAGTACTAGCAGATACGCAGTATTTT	CASSVGLAGVLADTQYF
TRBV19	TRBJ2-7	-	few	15	TGTGCCAGTAGTCCGTCGAACAGACCCCCCTACGAGCAGTACTTC	CASSPSNRPPYEQYF
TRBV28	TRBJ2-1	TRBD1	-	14	TGTGCCAGCGAAACAGGGGGCGGTGGCAATGAGCAGTTCTTC	CASETGGGGNEQFF
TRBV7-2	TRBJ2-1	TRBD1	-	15	TGTGCCAGCAGCTTAAACACAGGGGTCTACAATGAGCAGTTCTTC	CASSLNTGVYNEQFF
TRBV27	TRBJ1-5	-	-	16	TGTGCCAGCAGTCTTATAGGGGGGGGTCGCAATCAGCCCCAGCATTTT	CASSLIGGGRNQPQHF
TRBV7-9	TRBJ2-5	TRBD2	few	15	TGTGCCAGCAGCTTAGCTAGCGGGAGGCGGGAGACCCAGTACTTC	CASSLASGRRETQYF
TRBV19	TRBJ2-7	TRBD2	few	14	TGTGCCAGTAGCTTTAGCGGGAGATTCTACGAGCAGTACTTC	CASSFSGRFYEQYF
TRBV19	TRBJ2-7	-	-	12	TGTGCCAGTAGTTCCCGCGCCTACGAGCAGTACTTC	CASSSRAYEQYF
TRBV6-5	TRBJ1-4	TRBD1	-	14	TGTGCCAGCAGTTACCGACAGGGTAATGAAAAACTGTTTTTT	CASSYRQGNEKLFF
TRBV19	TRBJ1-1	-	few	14	TGTGCCAGTATCAGATTTTCCAGAAACACTGAAGCTTTCTTT	CASIRFSRNTEAFF
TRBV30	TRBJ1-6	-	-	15	TGTGCCTGGAGTGTACGGGGACCAAGAGGGTCACCCCTCCACTTT	CAWSVRGPRGSPLHF
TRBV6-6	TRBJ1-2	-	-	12	TGTGCCAGCAGTTACTCGGTCGGTGGCTACACCTTC	CASSYSVGGYTF
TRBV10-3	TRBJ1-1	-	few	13	TGTGCCATCAGGACGACAGGGAACACTGAAGCTTTCTTT	CAIRTTGNTEAFF
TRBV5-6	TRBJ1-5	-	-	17	TGTGCCAGCAGCTTGTGGGCCGGGGCCGGAGGCAATCAGCCCCAGCATTTT	CASSLWAGAGGNQPQHF
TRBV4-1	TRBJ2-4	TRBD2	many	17	TGCGCCAGCAGCCCACGTGGGCTAGCGGTTTATGAAAACATTCAGTACTTC	CASSPRGLAVYENIQYF
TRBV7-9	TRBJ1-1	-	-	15	TGTGCCAGCAGCTTATGGAGGGTACGGAACACTGAAGCTTTCTTT	CASSLWRVRNTEAFF
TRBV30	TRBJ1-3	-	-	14	TGTGCCTGGAGTTTGGCGGGGGCTGGAAACACCATATATTTT	CAWSLAGAGNTIYF
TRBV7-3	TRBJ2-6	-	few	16	TGTGCCAGCAGCTTAAGCCCGGTCTCTGGGGCCAACGTCCTGACTTTC	CASSLSPVSGANVLTF
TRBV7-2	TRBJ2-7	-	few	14	TGTGCCAGCAGCTCCCCGGACTCTCCCTACGAGCAGTACTTC	CASSSPDSPYEQYF
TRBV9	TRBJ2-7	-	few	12	TGTGCCAGCAGCGGTTCCGGGTACGAGCAGTACTTC	CASSGSGYEQYF